This T cell receptor (beta chain) was captured by sequencing in a study of shared clonotypes between healthy human individuals. This table comes from immunoSEQ multiplex PCR, and its TCRdb copy is limited to in-frame clones, with some not included. The sample has some 2,100,000 clones, approximately 96% seen once. CDR1 is ENHRY and CDR2 is SYGVKD in the germline V gene. This CDR3 spans 16 amino acids. V trimming: 0 bases; J trimming: 0 bases; junction bases outside the gene matches: 4. The chain carries TRBV10-3 and TRBJ2-7; 8 positions match TRBD2. This receptor was identified in a man younger than 35 in good health. The material sequenced was naive CD4+ T cells sorted from blood. Documented subset: CD45RA+ positively selected. The CDR3 reads CAISESRSGSSYEQYF. CDR3 coding DNA: TGTGCCATCAGTGAGTCTAGGAGCGGGAGCTCCTACGAGCAGTACTTC.